Listed below are T cell receptor beta chains from one sample, sequenced in a study of blood T cells in healthy people across ages. A single record per CDR3 protein comes from TCRdb applying MiXCR to the 5' RACE reads. Of 650,000 to 950,000 distinct CDR3 sequences in the sample, approximately 44% were seen once. The sequenced material came from blood. These receptor sequences come from a man aged 60 to 75 in good health. CDR3s include the opening cysteine and the closing phenylalanine or tryptophan. D genes are given only for firm matches. Part of the rows lack a size; the others show once, few, many or a class for expanded clones.

CDR3 protein	CDR3 DNA	D gene	J gene	clone size	V gene
CASSTQGSGWEQYF	TGTGCCAGCAGCACCCAAGGGAGCGGCTGGGAGCAGTACTTC	-	TRBJ2-5	once	TRBV9
CASSSFDGGTYEQYF	TGTGCCAGCAGTTCCTTCGACGGGGGGACCTACGAGCAGTACTTC	TRBD2	TRBJ2-7	-	TRBV6-6
CASSLGIGASDYTF	TGTGCCAGCAGTTTGGGCATAGGGGCTAGTGACTACACCTTC	-	TRBJ1-2	-	TRBV12-3/TRBV12-4
CASSSTGESYGYTF	TGTGCCAGCTCTTCGACAGGGGAAAGCTATGGCTACACCTTC	TRBD1	TRBJ1-2	-	TRBV18
CASSVANDGTYEQYF	TGTGCCAGCAGCGTAGCTAATGACGGAACCTACGAGCAGTACTTC	-	TRBJ2-7	-	TRBV9
CAWTTGPGPQHF	TGTGCCTGGACGACAGGCCCTGGGCCCCAGCATTTT	-	TRBJ1-5	-	TRBV30
CSVPGGTGELFF	TGCAGCGTTCCAGGAGGTACCGGGGAGCTGTTTTTT	-	TRBJ2-2	-	TRBV29-1
CASSVQTGGATETQYF	TGTGCCAGCAGCGTCCAAACAGGGGGCGCGACAGAGACCCAGTACTTC	TRBD1	TRBJ2-5	-	TRBV9
CAIRETGVDQPQHF	TGTGCCATCAGAGAGACAGGGGTGGATCAGCCCCAGCATTTT	TRBD1	TRBJ1-5	-	TRBV10-3
CAWRAPTGEKLFF	TGTGCCTGGAGGGCCCCGACGGGTGAAAAACTGTTTTTT	-	TRBJ1-4	few	TRBV30
CASSFRGNLADEQYF	TGTGCCAGCAGTTTCCGCGGGAACTTGGCGGACGAGCAGTACTTC	-	TRBJ2-7	-	TRBV12-3/TRBV12-4
CSVGRQGLYNEQFF	TGCAGCGTTGGAAGACAGGGTCTCTACAATGAGCAGTTCTTC	TRBD1	TRBJ2-1	-	TRBV29-1
CASSPLQNTGELFF	TGTGCCAGCTCACCATTACAAAACACCGGGGAGCTGTTTTTT	-	TRBJ2-2	-	TRBV18
CASRHPDRGLQADTQYF	TGTGCCAGCAGGCACCCAGACAGGGGGCTCCAGGCAGATACGCAGTATTTT	TRBD1	TRBJ2-3	-	TRBV7-9
CASSPGLAGGRDEQFF	TGCGCCAGCAGCCCGGGACTAGCGGGGGGGAGGGATGAGCAGTTCTTC	TRBD2	TRBJ2-1	few	TRBV4-1
CASSVGLGGNTIYF	TGTGCCAGCAGCGTAGGCCTGGGAGGAAACACCATATATTTT	-	TRBJ1-3	-	TRBV9
CASRPPGQGFGNIQYF	TGTGCCAGCAGACCTCCGGGACAGGGGTTTGGAAACATTCAGTACTTC	TRBD1	TRBJ2-4	-	TRBV6-2/TRBV6-3
CASSQAATGEKLFF	TGCGCCAGCAGCCAAGCCGCCACCGGTGAAAAACTGTTTTTT	-	TRBJ1-4	-	TRBV4-3
CASSLSGQVYQPQHF	TGTGCCAGCAGTTTATCGGGACAGGTTTATCAGCCCCAGCATTTT	TRBD1	TRBJ1-5	-	TRBV27
CASSQDGQPNYGYTF	TGCGCCAGCAGCCAAGATGGGCAGCCAAACTATGGCTACACCTTC	-	TRBJ1-2	few	TRBV4-3
CASSLGGDGEKLFF	TGTGCCAGCAGCTTAGGGGGGGATGGAGAAAAACTGTTTTTT	-	TRBJ1-4	-	TRBV7-9